This T cell receptor (beta chain) was identified in a study of T-cell memory formation after mild COVID-19. This clonotype has just a few counts. Its cognate antigen is unknown. Findings of the study overall: Clones contracting over day 15 to 85 were CD4/CD8 balanced, with later expanders leaning CD4+. Second-wave clones reaching peak frequency on day 37 lacked confirmed SARS-CoV-2 specificity.

Libraries for TCRalpha and TCRbeta carried sample barcodes and unique molecular identifiers via 5'RACE. MiXCR, run by TCRdb on the 5' RACE reads, gives a single entry per CDR3 protein. The table has roughly 500,000 distinct CDR3 sequences, about 20% seen once. CDR1 and CDR2 (germline): SQVTM, ANQGSEA. The CDR3 has 15 residues. What was sequenced was PBMCs or a T cell subset sorted from them (not recorded which). The receptor's source is an adult woman who had mild COVID-19 (a few samples of this study predate the infection). Cell type and time point are not known. The J gene is TRBJ2-1, the V gene TRBV29-1; 7 bases agree with TRBD2. The CDR3 bases are TGCTCCATGGCGGGGGAAGGGGAGTACTACAATGAGCAGTTCTTC. It codes for CSMAGEGEYYNEQFF.